What follows are 5 T cell receptor beta chains derived from one specimen sequenced in a study of T cells in Graves' hyperthyroidism and ophthalmopathy. Template material for amplifying TCR beta CDR3 regions consisted of RNA transcripts. An initial round of RT-PCR targeting the TCR CDR3 relied on the HTBI primer set. A single record per CDR3 protein comes from TCRdb applying MiXCR to the multiplex PCR reads. Of 700,000 to 950,000 distinct CDR3 sequences in the sample, approximately 40% are singletons; the top ten hold around 30%. The sequenced sample consisted of blood. The receptors derive from a middle-aged woman with Graves' hyperthyroidism.

This clonotype was counted at least ten times. J is TRBJ1-2 and V is TRBV7-8; D might be TRBD1 (5 bases). Germline values: CDR1 SGHVS, CDR2 FQNEAQ. Trimming removed 5 bases at V and 0 bases at J, with 16 bases between. This CDR3 spans 16 amino acids. Written as DNA, the CDR3 is TGTGCCAGCAGCCCGAGGGACGGTACTTCTAACTATGGCTACACCTTC. Amino acids: CASSPRDGTSNYGYTF.

The chain has TRBV9 and TRBJ2-2; 7 nucleotides align to TRBD2. V trimming: 0 bases; J trimming: 1 base; junction bases outside the gene matches: 3. Germline V gene lookup returns CDR1 SGDLS and CDR2 YYNGEE. This CDR3 spans 16 amino acids. Here the CDR3 reads CASSVEGGGNTGELFF. The CDR3 coding sequence is TGTGCCAGCAGCGTAGAGGGCGGGGGGAACACCGGGGAGCTGTTTTTT.

This CDR3 reads CASSLWTGDQPQHF. The DNA of the CDR3 is TGTGCCAGCAGCCTATGGACAGGGGACCAGCCCCAGCATTTT. J is TRBJ1-5 and V is TRBV7-9; 9 bases match TRBD1. With V trimmed by 5 bases and J by 7 bases, 6 bases remained unmatched. The CDR3 is 14 amino acids. The germline V gene has CDR1 SEHNR and CDR2 FQNEAQ (reference sequence).

This clonotype was counted a few times. The V call is TRBV24-1, the J call TRBJ1-1; weak D call: TRBD1 (6 bases). The ends were cut back, 3 bases at V and 1 base at J, with 8 bases in the middle. Germline V CDR1 and CDR2: KGHDR, SFDVKD. The CDR3 extends over 14 amino acids. CDR3 bases: TGTGCCACCAGTGATGGGACACCGAACACTGAAGCTTTCTTT. Encoded protein: CATSDGTPNTEAFF.

This clonotype came up many times. The chain combines TRBV12-3 or TRBV12-4 with TRBJ1-1; TRBD1 might be the D (6 bases). The V end lost 4 bases, the J end lost 6 bases, and 15 bases lay between the germline ends. CDR3 length: 14 amino acids. This chain's CDR3 is CASSSFGQPAEAFF. DNA of the CDR3: TGTGCCAGCAGTTCCTTTGGACAGCCAGCTGAAGCTTTCTTT.